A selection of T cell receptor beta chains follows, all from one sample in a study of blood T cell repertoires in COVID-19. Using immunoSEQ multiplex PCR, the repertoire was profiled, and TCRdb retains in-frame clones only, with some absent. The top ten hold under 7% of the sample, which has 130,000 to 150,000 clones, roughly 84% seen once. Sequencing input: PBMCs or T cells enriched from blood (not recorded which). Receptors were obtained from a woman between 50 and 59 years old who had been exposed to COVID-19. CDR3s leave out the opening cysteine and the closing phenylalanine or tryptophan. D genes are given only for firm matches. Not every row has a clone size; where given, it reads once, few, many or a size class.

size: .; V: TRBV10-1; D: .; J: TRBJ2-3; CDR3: ASSADPGVGTDTQY
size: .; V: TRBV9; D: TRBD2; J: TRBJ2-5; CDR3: ASSASGGEKETQY
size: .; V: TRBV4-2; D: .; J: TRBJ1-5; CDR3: ASSQGTVNQPQH
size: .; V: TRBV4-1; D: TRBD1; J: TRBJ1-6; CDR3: ASSQPRQGAGSPLH
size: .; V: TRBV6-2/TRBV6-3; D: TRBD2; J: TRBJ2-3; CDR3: ASSYGLAGGTDTQY
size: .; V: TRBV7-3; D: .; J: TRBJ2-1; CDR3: ASSLSGEQF
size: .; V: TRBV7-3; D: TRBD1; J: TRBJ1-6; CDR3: ASSLKGSGGGSPLH
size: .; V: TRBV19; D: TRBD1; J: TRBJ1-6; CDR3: ASSITRDSSRLH
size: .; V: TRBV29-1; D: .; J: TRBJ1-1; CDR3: SVVLRTENTEAF
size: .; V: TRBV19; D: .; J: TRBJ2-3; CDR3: ASSNLPTPLRQY
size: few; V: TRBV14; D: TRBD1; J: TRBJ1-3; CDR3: ASSLRTGGLDTIY
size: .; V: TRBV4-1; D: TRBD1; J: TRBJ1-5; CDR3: ASSQEDRANQPQH
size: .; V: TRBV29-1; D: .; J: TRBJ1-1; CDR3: SVALWGGTEAF
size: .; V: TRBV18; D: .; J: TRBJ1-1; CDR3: ASSPYDGALPNTEAF
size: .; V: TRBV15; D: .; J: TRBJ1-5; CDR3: ATSRTPGNQPQH
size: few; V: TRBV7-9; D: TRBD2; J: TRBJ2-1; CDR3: ASSPPMGGQTEQF
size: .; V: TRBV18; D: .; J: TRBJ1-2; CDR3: ASSPNREDPNYGYT
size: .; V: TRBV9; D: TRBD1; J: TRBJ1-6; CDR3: ASSVESRQGQGPLTLH
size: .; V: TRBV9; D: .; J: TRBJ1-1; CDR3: ASSPGWGTTEAF
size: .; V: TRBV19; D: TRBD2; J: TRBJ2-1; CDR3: ASSTARLAGANEQF
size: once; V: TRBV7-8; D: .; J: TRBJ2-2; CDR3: ASSSQTGNTGELF
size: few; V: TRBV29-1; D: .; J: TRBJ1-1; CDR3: SGSSVIPITEAF
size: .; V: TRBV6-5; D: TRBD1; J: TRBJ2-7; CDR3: ASSYRDRGTYEQY
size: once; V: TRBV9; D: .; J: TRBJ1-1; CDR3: ASGARRENTEAF
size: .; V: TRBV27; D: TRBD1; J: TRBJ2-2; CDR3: ASSLVRTGGVFDTGELF
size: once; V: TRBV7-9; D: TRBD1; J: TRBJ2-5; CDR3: ASSPYRGGQGKMAETQY
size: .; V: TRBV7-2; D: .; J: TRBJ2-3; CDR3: ASSPWTPDTQY
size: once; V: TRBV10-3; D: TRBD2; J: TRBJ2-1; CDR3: AISDVLAGGEQF
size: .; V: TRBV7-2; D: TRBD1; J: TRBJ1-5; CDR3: ASSKRDRGNQPQH
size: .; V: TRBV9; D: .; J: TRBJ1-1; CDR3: ASSVVGDPEAF
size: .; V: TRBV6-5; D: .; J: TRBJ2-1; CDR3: ASSSPPGVSEQF
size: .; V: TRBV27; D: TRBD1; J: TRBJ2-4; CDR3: ATSGTGTKNIQY
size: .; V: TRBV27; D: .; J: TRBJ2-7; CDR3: ASSFSTVLEQY
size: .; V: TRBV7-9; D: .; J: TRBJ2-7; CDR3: ASAFKGESSYEQY
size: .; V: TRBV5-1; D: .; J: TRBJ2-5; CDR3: ASSLGRGRETQY
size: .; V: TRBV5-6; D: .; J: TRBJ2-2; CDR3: ASSFGGWTAGTGELF
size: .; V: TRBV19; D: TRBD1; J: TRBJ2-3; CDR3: ASSALRGLRTDTQY
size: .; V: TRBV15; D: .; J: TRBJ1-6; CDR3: ATSRGSSGKNSPLH
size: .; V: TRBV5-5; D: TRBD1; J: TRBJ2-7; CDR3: ASSFGDRGLY
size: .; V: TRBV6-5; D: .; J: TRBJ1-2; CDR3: ASSPAVRVYGYT
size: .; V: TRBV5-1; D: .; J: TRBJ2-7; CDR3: ASSPARGGEQY